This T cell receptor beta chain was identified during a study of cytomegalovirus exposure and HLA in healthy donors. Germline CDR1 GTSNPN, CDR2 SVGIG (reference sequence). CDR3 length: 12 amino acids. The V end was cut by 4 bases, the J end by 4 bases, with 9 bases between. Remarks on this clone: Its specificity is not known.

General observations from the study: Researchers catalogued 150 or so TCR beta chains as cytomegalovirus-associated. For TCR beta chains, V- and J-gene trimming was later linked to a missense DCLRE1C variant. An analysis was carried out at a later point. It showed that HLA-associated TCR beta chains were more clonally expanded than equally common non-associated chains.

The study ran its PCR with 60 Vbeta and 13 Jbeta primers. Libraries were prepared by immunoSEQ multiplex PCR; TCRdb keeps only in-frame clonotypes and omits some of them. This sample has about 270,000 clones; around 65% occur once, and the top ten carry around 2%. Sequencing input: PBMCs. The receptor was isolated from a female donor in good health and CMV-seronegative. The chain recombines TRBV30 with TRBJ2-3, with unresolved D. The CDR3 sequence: CAWTYRSDTQYF. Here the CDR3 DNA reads TGTGCCTGGACTTATCGTTCAGATACGCAGTATTTT.